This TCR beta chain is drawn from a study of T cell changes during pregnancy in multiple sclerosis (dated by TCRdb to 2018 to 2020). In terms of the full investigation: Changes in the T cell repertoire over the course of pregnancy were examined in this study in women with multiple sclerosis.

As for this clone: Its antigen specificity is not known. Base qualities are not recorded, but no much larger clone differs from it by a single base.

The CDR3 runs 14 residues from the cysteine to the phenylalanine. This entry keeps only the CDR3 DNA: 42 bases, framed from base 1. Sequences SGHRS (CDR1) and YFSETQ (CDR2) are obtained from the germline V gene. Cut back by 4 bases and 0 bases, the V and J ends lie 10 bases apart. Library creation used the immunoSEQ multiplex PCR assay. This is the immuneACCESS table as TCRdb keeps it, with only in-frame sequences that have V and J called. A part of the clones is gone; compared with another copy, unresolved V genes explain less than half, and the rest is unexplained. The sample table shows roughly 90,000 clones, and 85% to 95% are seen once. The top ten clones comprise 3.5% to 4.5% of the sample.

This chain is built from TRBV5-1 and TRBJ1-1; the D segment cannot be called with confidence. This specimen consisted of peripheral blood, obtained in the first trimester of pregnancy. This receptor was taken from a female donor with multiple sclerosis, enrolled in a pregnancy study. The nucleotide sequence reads TGCGCCAGCAGCCAACAAGTCATGAACACTGAAGCTTTCTTT. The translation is CASSQQVMNTEAFF.